This is a list of T cell receptor beta chains from one sample in a study of blood T cell repertoires in COVID-19. Sequenced by immunoSEQ multiplex PCR; TCRdb stores in-frame clones only, minus some. The table includes 140,000 to 150,000 clones, approximately 84% detected once. The sequenced sample was peripheral blood. The receptors stem from an older woman with acute or convalescent COVID-19. Each CDR3 is given without its conserved first and last residue.

TRBJ1-2 | 16 | TRBV4-1 | ASSLKIGSRGFYYGYT
TRBJ2-7 | 13 | TRBV27 | ASRALAGASYEQY
TRBJ2-7 | 12 | TRBV2 | ASSEETVSYEQY
TRBJ2-1 | 11 | TRBV27 | ASSYYRGNEQF
TRBJ1-1 | 8 | TRBV28 | ASRGVEAF
TRBJ2-7 | 12 | TRBV29-1 | SALGTLSSYEQY
TRBJ2-1 | 15 | TRBV7-9 | ASSPRIAGSEGNEQF
TRBJ2-7 | 13 | TRBV5-1 | ASSREGAGLGEQY
TRBJ1-2 | 11 | TRBV18 | ASSPGLDYGYT
TRBJ2-7 | 13 | TRBV7-9 | ASSPISGASHEQY
TRBJ1-6 | 14 | TRBV27 | ASSLTGSSYNSPLH
TRBJ2-5 | 11 | TRBV5-1 | ASSLAGSETQY
TRBJ2-7 | 13 | TRBV28 | ASSRPGTVPYEQY
TRBJ1-1 | 13 | TRBV19 | ASSISPGGRTEAF
TRBJ1-6 | 11 | TRBV28 | ASIYRDGSPLH
TRBJ1-2 | 11 | TRBV27 | ASSLRDFRGYT
TRBJ2-3 | 13 | TRBV27 | ASSPSGRLTDTQY
TRBJ2-1 | 14 | TRBV7-6 | ASSFLGTSGANEQF
TRBJ2-2 | 16 | TRBV9 | ASSAFPLIAPNTGELF
TRBJ2-1 | 15 | TRBV5-1 | ASSFMPLAGRGNEQF